Only a few counts were recorded for the clone carrying this T cell receptor (beta chain). The data were obtained in a study of T-cell reconstitution after alpha-beta-depleted transplantation in children. The CDR3 consists of 17 residues. Deletions cut 1 base from V and 4 bases from J, with 18 bases between. The germline gives CDR1 SGHTA, CDR2 FQGNSA. Using unique molecular identifiers, the investigators prepared the TCRbeta library. TCRdb independently ran MiXCR on the PCR reads; one entry per CDR3 protein. This sample yields roughly 570,000 distinct CDR3 sequences, of which 20% to 30% are seen a single time; under 45% belongs to the top ten.

The gene calls are TRBV7-2 and TRBJ2-3; possibly TRBD1 or TRBD2 for D (5 bases each). The material sequenced was PBMCs, taken before TCRalphabeta/CD19-depleted stem cell transplant. This receptor was identified in a boy under three years old with Wiskott-Aldrich syndrome, due to receive a stem cell transplant. CDR3 in DNA: TGTGCCAGCAGCTTAGTAGGGACCTCCACTACCGCAGATACGCAGTATTTT. Its protein product is CASSLVGTSTTADTQYF.